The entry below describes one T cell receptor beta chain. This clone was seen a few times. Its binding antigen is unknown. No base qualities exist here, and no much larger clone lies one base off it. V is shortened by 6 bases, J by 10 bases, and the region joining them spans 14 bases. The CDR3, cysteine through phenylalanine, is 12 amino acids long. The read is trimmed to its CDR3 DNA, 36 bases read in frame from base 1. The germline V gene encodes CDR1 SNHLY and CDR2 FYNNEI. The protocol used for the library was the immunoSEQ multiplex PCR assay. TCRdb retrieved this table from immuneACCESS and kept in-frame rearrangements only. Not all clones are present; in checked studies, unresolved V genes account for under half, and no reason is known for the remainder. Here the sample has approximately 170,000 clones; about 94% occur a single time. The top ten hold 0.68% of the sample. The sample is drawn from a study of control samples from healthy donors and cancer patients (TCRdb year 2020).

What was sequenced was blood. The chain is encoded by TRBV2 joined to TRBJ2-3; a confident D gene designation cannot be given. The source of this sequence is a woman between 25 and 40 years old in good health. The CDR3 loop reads CASSGEIAAQYF. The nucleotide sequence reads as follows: TGTGCCAGCAGCGGAGAAATAGCAGCGCAGTATTTT.